What follows are 13 T cell receptor beta chains derived from one specimen sequenced in a study of human T cells and chemical hapten exposure. As to time point: patch test 2, 6 weeks after DPC sensitization. Documented treatment: therapeutic diphenylcyclopropenone sensitization with weekly scalp DPC. TCRdb passed the RACE reads through MiXCR, listing each CDR3 protein once. The sample comprises more than 85,000 distinct CDR3 sequences, roughly 11% of which are singletons, and 2.2% rests with the top ten. The source material was whole blood, sampled in connection with sensitization to the hapten diphenylcyclopropenone (DPC). These receptors came from a middle-aged man with alopecia areata. Some clones in this sample may be carry-over from other donors' samples.

The genes are TRBV12-3 or TRBV12-4 and TRBJ2-4; weak D call: TRBD1 (6 bases). V was trimmed by 3 bases and J by 11 bases, leaving 11 bases between them. The length of the CDR3 is 12 residues. For the CDR3, the DNA is TGTGCCAGCAGTTTGGGAACAGGGTTTCAGTACTTC. It codes for CASSLGTGFQYF.

This clonotype occurred a few times. The chain couples TRBV28 to TRBJ1-1; D may be TRBD1 (5 bases). This CDR3 region has 18 residues. V lost 2 bases to trimming and J lost 1 base, with 20 bases between them. CDR1 is MDHEN and CDR2 is SYDVKM in the germline V gene. The CDR3 DNA sequence: TGTGCCAGCAGTTTACAGTACGGGGCCGACCTGAGGAACACTGAAGCTTTCTTT. Protein product: CASSLQYGADLRNTEAFF.

The chain joins TRBV14 to TRBJ2-7; D is unresolved. The CDR3 totals 13 residues. Per the germline V gene, CDR1 is SGHDN and CDR2 is FVKESK. CDR3 sequence reads: CASSPPLGSDLNV. The CDR3 coding sequence is TGTGCCAGCAGCCCCCCCTTGGGTTCGGACCTGAACGTC.

The sample holds a few counts of this clonotype. The V and J genes are TRBV12-3 or TRBV12-4 and TRBJ2-7; unclear D gene. The V end lost 6 bases, the J end lost 7 bases, and 13 bases lay between the germline ends. The CDR3 contains 12 residues. The CDR3 is CASSPPFGEQYV. In nucleotides, the CDR3 is TGTGCCAGCAGCCCTCCGTTCGGGGAGCAGTACGTC.

This clonotype occurred a few times. This chain joins TRBV3-1 and TRBJ2-3; 11 bases fit TRBD2. The CDR3 has 15 amino acids. The germline V gene encodes CDR1 LGHDT and CDR2 YNNKEL (reference sequence). V shed 6 bases and J 5 bases; nucleotides not matched to a gene: 7. The CDR3 reads CASSNIAGGEDTQYF. The CDR3 nucleotides read TGTGCCAGCAGTAATATAGCGGGAGGGGAAGATACGCAGTATTTT.

This clonotype was seen ten or more times. The chain is built from TRBV24-1 and TRBJ2-7, with D possibly being TRBD1 or TRBD2 (6 bases each). Trimming pared 7 bases from V and 1 base from J, leaving 19 bases between. The CDR3 spans 16 residues. CDR1 is KGHDR, CDR2 SFDVKD, per germline. CDR3 sequence (DNA): TGTGCCACCAGGCGGGGACAAGGGGCGCCTTCCTACGAGCAGTACGTC. Its translation: CATRRGQGAPSYEQYV.

This clonotype was seen a few times. The V call is TRBV10-3, the J call TRBJ2-5; D could derive from TRBD1 or TRBD2 (5 bases each). Per germline, CDR1 ENHRY and CDR2 SYGVKD. The CDR3 length is 12 residues. V was clipped by 6 bases and J by 4 bases, with 9 bases between them. Here the CDR3 DNA reads TGTGCCATCAGCGGGGCGGGAGAGACCCAGTACTTC. Translated: CAISGAGETQYF.

This clonotype was counted at least ten times. The chain uses TRBV12-3 or TRBV12-4 and TRBJ2-7, with D possibly matching TRBD2 (6 bases). There are 13 residues in the CDR3. Trimming left V 2 bases short and J 7 bases short, with 12 bases between. CDR3 in amino acids: CASSLSGPGEQYF. In nucleotides, the CDR3 is TGTGCCAGCAGTTTAAGCGGGCCGGGGGAGCAGTACTTC.

The table lists this clonotype with a few counts. V is TRBV20-1 and J is TRBJ2-1; weak D call: TRBD2 (7 bases). V dropped 5 bases and J dropped 6 bases, with 14 bases sitting between them. Germline V gene lookup returns CDR1 DFQATT and CDR2 SNEGSKA (reference sequence). The CDR3 loop spans 13 amino acids. CDR3 protein: CSAGGGRTNEQFF. The CDR3 DNA sequence: TGCAGTGCTGGGGGGGGGCGGACCAATGAGCAGTTCTTC.

Only a few counts were recorded for this clonotype. The V gene is TRBV6-2 or TRBV6-3, the J gene TRBJ2-3; 7 positions agree with TRBD1. Germline-derived CDR1 and CDR2 are MNHEY and SVGEGT. The CDR3 has 16 amino acids. V trimming: 1 base; J trimming: 6 bases; junction bases outside the gene matches: 10. This CDR3 reads CASSYFGDSVSDTQYF. The CDR3 DNA is TGTGCCAGCAGTTACTTCGGGGACAGTGTCTCCGATACGCAGTATTTT.

V and J are TRBV27 and TRBJ1-6; possibly TRBD1 for D (6 bases). In germline, CDR1 is MNHEY, CDR2 SMNVEV (reference sequence). The V and J ends lost 2 bases and 4 bases respectively, with 15 bases between them. This CDR3 is 17 amino acids long. The CDR3 loop reads CASSLLRTATYNSPLHF. CDR3 sequence (DNA): TGTGCCAGCAGTTTACTAAGGACAGCGACATATAATTCACCCCTCCACTTT.

The genes are TRBV7-9 and TRBJ2-7, with 11 bases aligning to TRBD2. Germline-derived CDR1 and CDR2 are SEHNR and FQNEAQ (reference sequence). CDR3 length: 14 residues. V was clipped by 5 bases and J by 7 bases; unmatched bases: 7. In DNA, the CDR3 is TGTGCCAGCAGCCGTTCCGGGACTAGCGGAGAGCAGTACTTC. Protein product: CASSRSGTSGEQYF.

This chain connects TRBV5-5 to TRBJ2-3, with 8 bases that match TRBD2. Trimming at V came to 0 bases and at J to 4 bases, leaving 4 bases not matched to a gene. Germline V gene data show CDR1 as SGHKS and CDR2 as YYEKEE (reference sequence). The CDR3 has 15 residues. The CDR3 here is CASSLEREIADTQYF. Here the CDR3 DNA reads TGTGCCAGCAGCTTGGAGCGGGAGATTGCAGATACGCAGTATTTT.